This T cell receptor beta chain came from a study of blood T cell repertoires in COVID-19. Study in general: The United States, Italy and Spain were the sources of the acute and convalescent COVID-19 samples. Sample material is recorded as cDNA or gDNA derived from T cells, B-cell-depleted T cells, or PBMCs.

V lost 3 bases and J lost 5; bases outside the gene matches: 6. Germline values: CDR1 KGHSH, CDR2 LQKENI. This CDR3 is 14 amino acids long. Per the study methods: Researchers report that nucleated cell counts were estimated from reference gene primer amplification. The method was immunoSEQ multiplex PCR; TCRdb's version includes in-frame clones alone and lacks a portion of them. V, J and clone size are taken as reported in that table, and D and trimming were inferred from the DNA itself. The sample carries about 74,000 clones, around nine tenths recorded once. J is TRBJ2-5 and V is TRBV18; TRBD1 matches 7 bases. The clonotype originates from a woman aged 80 or over with active or convalescent COVID-19. Material for sequencing was peripheral blood. The CDR3: CASSPGQPRETQYF. The CDR3 DNA follows: TGTGCCAGCTCACCGGGACAGCCTCGGGAGACCCAGTACTTC.